The entry that follows covers one TCR beta chain sequence. Antigen specificity is unknown. Sequencing was performed with immunoSEQ multiplex PCR; in TCRdb, only in-frame clones are kept and a portion is missing. The sample has roughly 56,000 clones; about 79% are singletons. This sample is drawn from a study of a mutant IDH1 vaccine in newly diagnosed glioma. Study-level information: The initiation of vaccination occurred 4-6 weeks after radiotherapy alone, or with temozolomide cycles.

Overall study results and limits: There were vaccine-induced immune responses in just under 95% of the patients.

Described time point: week 47, end of study. Doses comprised 300 ug of mutant IDH1 20-mer peptide each, plus topical imiquimod. This clonotype was obtained from a man aged 50-60 years with glioma. Sequences were derived from PBMCs, sampled from a glioma patient whose treatment included an IDH1 peptide vaccine.

CDR3 region: CSAVDGGIIYEQYF. The CDR3 DNA reads as TGCAGCGCCGTCGACGGAGGGATAATTTACGAGCAGTACTTC. The chain employs TRBV29-1 and TRBJ2-7, with D maybe TRBD2 (6 bases). V dropped 7 bases and J dropped 4 bases, with 20 bases sitting between them. The CDR3 is 14 amino acids. Per the germline V gene, CDR1 is SQVTM and CDR2 is ANQGSEA.